These 11 T cell receptor beta chains were sequenced from one sample in a study of cytomegalovirus exposure and HLA in healthy donors. This PCR relied on a set of 60 Vbeta primers and 13 Jbeta primers. This table comes from immunoSEQ multiplex PCR, and its TCRdb copy is limited to in-frame clones, with some not included. The repertoire holds 160,000 or so clones, roughly 87% seen once, with about 4% in the top ten. Sequenced: PBMCs. Receptor source: a man aged 50-60 years in good health and CMV-seropositive.

J is TRBJ1-5 and V is TRBV27; D is unclear. The CDR3 totals 13 residues. Germline V CDR1 and CDR2: MNHEY, SMNVEV (reference sequence). The germline V and J ends were trimmed by 3 bases and 5 bases, with 8 bases remaining between them. The CDR3, as DNA: TGTGCCAGCAGTTTCACCTTAGATCAGCCCCAGCATTTT. Its translation: CASSFTLDQPQHF.

V and J are TRBV5-1 and TRBJ1-3, with D possibly TRBD1 on 5 matching bases. The length of the CDR3 is 15 residues. Per the germline V gene, CDR1 is SGHRS and CDR2 is YFSETQ. V lost 4 bases and J lost 4, with 15 bases in between. The CDR3 nucleotides read TGCGCCAGCAGCCGGGGGGGAGACGTGGGAAACACCATATATTTT. Its translation is CASSRGGDVGNTIYF.

The gene calls are TRBV19 and TRBJ1-6; 7 positions agree with TRBD1. V shed 6 bases and J 7 bases; nucleotides not matched to a gene: 12. CDR3 size: 16 residues. From germline, CDR1 is LNHDA and CDR2 SQIVND (reference sequence). The CDR3 sequence is CASRIQGQDRNSPLHF. CDR3 DNA sequence: TGTGCCAGTAGGATACAGGGGCAAGATCGAAATTCACCCCTCCACTTT.

Here the CDR3 reads CASSVSGFGANVLTF. DNA of the CDR3: TGTGCCAGCAGCGTATCCGGGTTCGGGGCCAACGTCCTGACTTTC. The rearrangement uses TRBV9 and TRBJ2-6; no clear D gene. The CDR3 length is 15 residues. Germline CDR1 reads SGDLS; CDR2 reads YYNGEE. V dropped 1 base and J dropped 4 bases, with 9 bases sitting between them.

In regard to this clone: Because it lacks the conserved phenylalanine or tryptophan at the end, this CDR3 is likely a read error. V is TRBV6-1 and J is TRBJ2-7, with TRBD1 matching over 10 bases. Per germline, CDR1 MNHNS and CDR2 SASEGT. The CDR3 runs to 14 residues. With V trimmed by 5 bases and J by 2 bases, 3 bases remained unmatched. As DNA, the CDR3 is TGTGCCAGCAGTCGGGACAGGGGAACCTACGAGCAGTACCTC. It yields the protein CASSRDRGTYEQYL.

V gene TRBV9 combines with J gene TRBJ2-2, with 8 bases fitting TRBD1. This CDR3 contains 16 residues. The germline V gene has CDR1 SGDLS and CDR2 YYNGEE. Trimming at V came to 3 bases and at J to 0 bases, leaving 4 bases not matched to a gene. CDR3 sequence: CASSGQGAANTGELFF. The DNA of the CDR3 is TGTGCCAGCAGCGGCCAGGGGGCCGCGAACACCGGGGAGCTGTTTTTT.

The chain is built from TRBV6-6 and TRBJ2-3; TRBD2 matches at 7 bases. The ends lost 7 bases at V and 2 bases at J; junction bases unmatched: 6. CDR1 is MNHNY and CDR2 is SVGAGI in the germline V gene (reference sequence). There are 14 residues in the CDR3. CDR3 in amino acids: CASKLAVHTDTQYF. CDR3 coding DNA: TGTGCCAGCAAGCTAGCGGTACACACAGATACGCAGTATTTT.

This clone was picked up one time. This chain joins TRBV2 and TRBJ1-4; D is ambiguous. V was clipped by 11 bases and J by 8 bases, with 12 bases between them. The V gene's germline CDR1 is SNHLY and CDR2 FYNNEI. The CDR3 is made up of 11 amino acids. CDR3 sequence (DNA): TGTGCCGCTCGGATGAGGGAAAAACTGTTTTTT. The encoded protein is CAARMREKLFF.

This chain joins TRBV4-3 and TRBJ2-3; D possibly corresponds to TRBD2 (6 bases). Germline V gene lookup returns CDR1 LGHNA and CDR2 YSLEER. Trimming took 1 base from V and 0 from J, leaving 14 bases between them. The CDR3 length is 17 residues. The CDR3 nucleotides are TGCGCCAGCAGCCAAGTGCCGGGGGTAGACAGCACAGATACGCAGTATTTT. This codes for CASSQVPGVDSTDTQYF.

This clone was recorded a few times. The CDR3 DNA reads as TGTGCCAGCTCACCAGTCTCAACTAATGAAAAACTGTTTTTT. Its protein is CASSPVSTNEKLFF. The chain links TRBV18 to TRBJ1-4; D is uncertain. The germline V gene has CDR1 KGHSH and CDR2 LQKENI. Deletions cut 2 bases from V and 0 bases from J, with 4 bases between. The CDR3 is made up of 14 amino acids.

This clone was seen just once. The CDR3 nucleotides read TGTGCCACAACTAGCACAGATACGCAGTATTTT. Protein: CATTSTDTQYF. The chain employs TRBV10-3 and TRBJ2-3; D call uncertain. The CDR3 loop spans 11 amino acids. Germline V gives CDR1 ENHRY, CDR2 SYGVKD. V lost 10 bases, J lost 0 bases, and 5 bases lay in between.